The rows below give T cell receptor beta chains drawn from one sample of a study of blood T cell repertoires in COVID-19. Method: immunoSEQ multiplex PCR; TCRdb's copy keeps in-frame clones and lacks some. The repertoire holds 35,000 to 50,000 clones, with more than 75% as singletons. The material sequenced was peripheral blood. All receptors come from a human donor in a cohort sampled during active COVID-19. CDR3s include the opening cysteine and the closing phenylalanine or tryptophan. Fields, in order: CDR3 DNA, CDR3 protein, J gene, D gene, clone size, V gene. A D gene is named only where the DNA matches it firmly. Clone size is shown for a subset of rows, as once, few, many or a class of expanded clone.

DNA: TGTGCCAGCAGCCCTAGGACAGGGAGCACTGAAGCTTTCTTT; CDR3: CASSPRTGSTEAFF; J: TRBJ1-1; D: TRBD1; size: -; V: TRBV7-9
DNA: TGTGCCAGCAGCACCGACAGGAAAAACACTGAAGCTTTCTTT; CDR3: CASSTDRKNTEAFF; J: TRBJ1-1; D: -; size: -; V: TRBV7-8
DNA: TGTGCCAGTAGTCTGGGGCAGGGTCCGAGCAATGAGCAGTTCTTC; CDR3: CASSLGQGPSNEQFF; J: TRBJ2-1; D: -; size: -; V: TRBV19
DNA: TGTGCCAGCAACCCGGGAGCTCTCTACGAGCAGTACTTC; CDR3: CASNPGALYEQYF; J: TRBJ2-7; D: -; size: once; V: TRBV2
DNA: TGTGCCATCAGTGAGCCGGGGGGGACGTCCTACGAGCAGTACTTC; CDR3: CAISEPGGTSYEQYF; J: TRBJ2-7; D: TRBD2; size: -; V: TRBV10-3
DNA: TGCGCCAGCAGCCGAGGGACTAGCGGGACCTCCTACAATGAGCAGTTCTTC; CDR3: CASSRGTSGTSYNEQFF; J: TRBJ2-1; D: TRBD2; size: -; V: TRBV4-1
DNA: TGTGCCAGCAGTTCGATTAGGAGGAATGAGCAGTTCTTC; CDR3: CASSSIRRNEQFF; J: TRBJ2-1; D: -; size: -; V: TRBV12-3/TRBV12-4
DNA: TGTGCCAGTAGTATAAAAGCGGAGACAGGGAACACTGAAGCTTTCTTT; CDR3: CASSIKAETGNTEAFF; J: TRBJ1-1; D: -; size: once; V: TRBV19
DNA: TGTGCCAGCAGTAGTCGGACAGGGGAATTCGATGGCTACACCTTC; CDR3: CASSSRTGEFDGYTF; J: TRBJ1-2; D: TRBD1; size: -; V: TRBV2
DNA: TGTGCCACCAGCAGAGATAGGGGAGGGGGAGTTGCCGATACGCAGTATTTT; CDR3: CATSRDRGGGVADTQYF; J: TRBJ2-3; D: -; size: once; V: TRBV15
DNA: TGTGCCTGGAGTGTTGGGACAGGGGCCTGGAATGAGCAGTTCTTC; CDR3: CAWSVGTGAWNEQFF; J: TRBJ2-1; D: TRBD1; size: -; V: TRBV30
DNA: TGTGCCAGCAGCACCGTTAGCGGGAGCACAGATACGCAGTATTTT; CDR3: CASSTVSGSTDTQYF; J: TRBJ2-3; D: TRBD2; size: -; V: TRBV7-9
DNA: TGTGCCACCAGTGCCGTACACCCACAAGAGACCCAGTACTTC; CDR3: CATSAVHPQETQYF; J: TRBJ2-5; D: -; size: -; V: TRBV24-1
DNA: TGTGCCACAGACAGGACCTTCTACGAGCAGTACTTC; CDR3: CATDRTFYEQYF; J: TRBJ2-7; D: -; size: few; V: TRBV6-5
DNA: TGTGCCAGCAGCGTAGGGGCAACAGCGGTGGGCAATGAGCAGTTCTTC; CDR3: CASSVGATAVGNEQFF; J: TRBJ2-1; D: -; size: -; V: TRBV9
DNA: TGCAGCGTGACAGGGGGCCCGGCCCCTGAAGCTTTCTTT; CDR3: CSVTGGPAPEAFF; J: TRBJ1-1; D: TRBD1; size: -; V: TRBV29-1
DNA: TGTGCCACCATCCGACTAGCGGGAGGGCTAGGTCGTGGGGATACGCAGTATTTT; CDR3: CATIRLAGGLGRGDTQYF; J: TRBJ2-3; D: TRBD2; size: -; V: TRBV2
DNA: TGCGCCAGCAGCCCAAACCCGACTAGCGGGATTTACAATGAGCAGTTCTTC; CDR3: CASSPNPTSGIYNEQFF; J: TRBJ2-1; D: TRBD2; size: -; V: TRBV4-1
DNA: TGTGCCAGCAGTGAACCCCGACTACCGACCGGGGAGCTGTTTTTT; CDR3: CASSEPRLPTGELFF; J: TRBJ2-2; D: -; size: -; V: TRBV6-1
DNA: TGTGCCAGCAGCCCCGGACTAGCATCTTACAATGAGCAGTTCTTC; CDR3: CASSPGLASYNEQFF; J: TRBJ2-1; D: TRBD2; size: -; V: TRBV11-2
DNA: TGTGCCAGCAGTTTCGGAGTTACAGGGACCGGGGAGCTGTTTTTT; CDR3: CASSFGVTGTGELFF; J: TRBJ2-2; D: -; size: -; V: TRBV27
DNA: TGCAGCGTTGAACTGGAGAAAAACATTCAGTACTTC; CDR3: CSVELEKNIQYF; J: TRBJ2-4; D: -; size: -; V: TRBV29-1
DNA: TGTGCCAGCAGTTTATCCCCCCGACTAGCGGGACCCTACGAGCAGTACTTC; CDR3: CASSLSPRLAGPYEQYF; J: TRBJ2-7; D: TRBD2; size: -; V: TRBV27
DNA: TGTGCCAGCAGCGTTGGACTAGCGGGAGTTTTCGAGACCCAGTACTTC; CDR3: CASSVGLAGVFETQYF; J: TRBJ2-5; D: TRBD2; size: -; V: TRBV11-2
DNA: TGTGCCAGCAGAACGACAGGGGGCAACTATGGCTACACCTTC; CDR3: CASRTTGGNYGYTF; J: TRBJ1-2; D: TRBD1; size: -; V: TRBV19
DNA: TGTGCCAGCAGCACTCAACAGGGGGCTCTGGGCTATGGCTACACCTTC; CDR3: CASSTQQGALGYGYTF; J: TRBJ1-2; D: TRBD1; size: -; V: TRBV7-9
DNA: TGTGCCACCAGTGCCTACCCGATCACAGATACGCAGTATTTT; CDR3: CATSAYPITDTQYF; J: TRBJ2-3; D: -; size: -; V: TRBV24-1
DNA: TGTGCCAGCAGTTACCGGGACAGCCCCTACGAGCAGTACTTC; CDR3: CASSYRDSPYEQYF; J: TRBJ2-7; D: TRBD1; size: -; V: TRBV6-6
DNA: TGCGCCAGCAGCCAAACCTTCACAGGGGGGGGGTTCTATGGCTACACCTTC; CDR3: CASSQTFTGGGFYGYTF; J: TRBJ1-2; D: TRBD1; size: -; V: TRBV4-1
DNA: TGTGCCAGCAGTTTATACCTAGATAACACAGATACGCAGTATTTT; CDR3: CASSLYLDNTDTQYF; J: TRBJ2-3; D: -; size: -; V: TRBV27
DNA: TGTGCCAGCAGACTAGCGGGATACTACGAGCAGTACTTC; CDR3: CASRLAGYYEQYF; J: TRBJ2-7; D: TRBD2; size: -; V: TRBV6-5
DNA: TGTGCCAGCCATGACAGAAACACTGAAGCTTTCTTT; CDR3: CASHDRNTEAFF; J: TRBJ1-1; D: -; size: -; V: TRBV19
DNA: TGTGCCAGCAGCCTGACAGGGGGCGGAGTGCCCCAGCATTTT; CDR3: CASSLTGGGVPQHF; J: TRBJ1-5; D: TRBD1; size: -; V: TRBV7-9
DNA: TGTGCCAGCAGCTTCGGGGGAAGCGGCAGAAGGAATGAAAAACTGTTTTTT; CDR3: CASSFGGSGRRNEKLFF; J: TRBJ1-4; D: -; size: -; V: TRBV7-9
DNA: TGTGCCAGCAGTGACAGGGTTGGCTACACCTTC; CDR3: CASSDRVGYTF; J: TRBJ1-2; D: -; size: -; V: TRBV2
DNA: TGTGCCAGTAGTATAGAGGGCAGGGGGAACACTGAAGCTTTCTTT; CDR3: CASSIEGRGNTEAFF; J: TRBJ1-1; D: -; size: -; V: TRBV19